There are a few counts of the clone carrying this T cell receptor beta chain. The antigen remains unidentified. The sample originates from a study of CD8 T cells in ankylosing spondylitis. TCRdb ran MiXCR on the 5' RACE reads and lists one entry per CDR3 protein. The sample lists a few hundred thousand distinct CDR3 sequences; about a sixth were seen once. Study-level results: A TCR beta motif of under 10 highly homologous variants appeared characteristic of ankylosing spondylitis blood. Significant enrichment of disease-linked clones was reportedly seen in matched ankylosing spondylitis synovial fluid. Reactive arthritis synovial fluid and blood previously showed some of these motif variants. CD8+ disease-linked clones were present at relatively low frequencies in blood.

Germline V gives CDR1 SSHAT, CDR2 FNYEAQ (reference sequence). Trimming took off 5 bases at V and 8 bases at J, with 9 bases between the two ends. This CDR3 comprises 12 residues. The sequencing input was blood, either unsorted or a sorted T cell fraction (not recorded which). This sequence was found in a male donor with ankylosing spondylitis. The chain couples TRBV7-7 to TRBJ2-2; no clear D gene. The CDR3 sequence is CASSPAWGELFF. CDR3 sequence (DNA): TGTGCCAGCAGCCCCGCCTGGGGGGAGCTGTTTTTT.